The source of this TCR beta chain is a study of neurological immune-mediated disorders. TCRdb fed the 5' RACE reads into MiXCR, producing one record per CDR3 protein. The data hold about 48,000 distinct CDR3 sequences, with roughly 25% observed a single time. The CDR3 is 14 amino acids. In germline, CDR1 is SEHNR, CDR2 FQNEAQ (reference sequence). The V and J ends lost 5 bases and 0 bases, in that order; junction bases with no gene match: 3. This sequence originates from a woman aged 70-85 years in good health. The chain links TRBV7-9 to TRBJ2-7; 8 bases match TRBD1. Source material: PBMCs. The CDR3 region is CASSPGGRSYEQYF. Written as DNA, the CDR3 is TGTGCCAGCAGCCCAGGGGGCCGCTCCTACGAGCAGTACTTC. The full variable domain, its missing parts supplied by reference TRBV7-9 and TRBJ2-7, is DTGVSQNPRHKITKRGQNVTFRCDPISEHNRLYWYRQTLGQGPEFLTYFQNEAQLEKSRLLSDRFSAERPKGSFSTLEIQRTEQGDSAMYLCASSPGGRSYEQYFGPGTRLTVT.